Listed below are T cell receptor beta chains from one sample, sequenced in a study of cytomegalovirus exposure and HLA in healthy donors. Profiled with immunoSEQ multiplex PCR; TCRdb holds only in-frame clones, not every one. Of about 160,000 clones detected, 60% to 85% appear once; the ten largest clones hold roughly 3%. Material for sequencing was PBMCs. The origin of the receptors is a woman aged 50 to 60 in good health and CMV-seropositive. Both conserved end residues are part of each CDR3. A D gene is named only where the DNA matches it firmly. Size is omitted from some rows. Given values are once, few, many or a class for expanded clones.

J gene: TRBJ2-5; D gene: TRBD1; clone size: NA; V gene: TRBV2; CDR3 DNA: TGTGCCAGAAACAGGGGGCTCCCTGGAGGGGACCAGTACTTC; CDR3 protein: CARNRGLPGGDQYF
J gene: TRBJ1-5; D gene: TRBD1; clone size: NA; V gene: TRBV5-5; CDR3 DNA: TGTGCCAGCAGCTCTGGACAGGGAGGACAGCCCCAGCATTTT; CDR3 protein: CASSSGQGGQPQHF
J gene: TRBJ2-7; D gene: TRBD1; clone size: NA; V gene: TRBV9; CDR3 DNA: TGTGCCAGCAGCGTAGGGACAGGGGGCTCCCTCGAGCAGTACTTC; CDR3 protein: CASSVGTGGSLEQYF
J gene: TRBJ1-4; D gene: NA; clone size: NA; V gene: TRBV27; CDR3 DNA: TGTGCCAGCAGTTTAGGGGGGGCCCGCTTGGTACTGTTTTTT; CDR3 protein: CASSLGGARLVLFF
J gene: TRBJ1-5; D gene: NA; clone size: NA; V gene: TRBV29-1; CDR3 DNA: TGCAGCGTTGAAATCGCAGGGGATCAGCCCCAGCATTTT; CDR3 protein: CSVEIAGDQPQHF
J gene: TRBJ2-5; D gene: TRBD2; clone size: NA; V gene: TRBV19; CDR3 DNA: TGTGCCAGTAGTCCCGGGGAGCGGGGGGGCCGAGAGACCCAGTACTTC; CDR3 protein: CASSPGERGGRETQYF
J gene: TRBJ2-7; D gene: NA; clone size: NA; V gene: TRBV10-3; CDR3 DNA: TGTGCCATCAGTACAACGAGCGGGGACACCTACGAGCAGTACTTC; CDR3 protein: CAISTTSGDTYEQYF
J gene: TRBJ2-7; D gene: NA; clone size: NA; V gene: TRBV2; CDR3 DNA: TGTGCCAGCAGCGGTCGGGAATACGAGCAGTACTTC; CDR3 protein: CASSGREYEQYF
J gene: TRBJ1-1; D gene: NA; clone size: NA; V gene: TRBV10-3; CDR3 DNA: TGTGCCATCAGTGACCCCGGTAGGGGTACTGAAGCTTTCTTT; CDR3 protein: CAISDPGRGTEAFF
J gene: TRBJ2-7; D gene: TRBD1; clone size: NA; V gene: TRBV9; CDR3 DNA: TGTGCCAGCAGCGGGGGGACAGGGACCTACGAGCAGTACTTC; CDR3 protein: CASSGGTGTYEQYF
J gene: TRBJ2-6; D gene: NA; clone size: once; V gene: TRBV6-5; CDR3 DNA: TGTGCCAGCAGTTACTCTGGACTCGCTGGGGCCAACGTCCTGACTTTC; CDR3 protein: CASSYSGLAGANVLTF
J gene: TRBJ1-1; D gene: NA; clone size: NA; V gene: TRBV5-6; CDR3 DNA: TGTGCCAGCAGCTTGGATTTTGCGGTTAAGACTGAAGCTTTCTTT; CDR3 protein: CASSLDFAVKTEAFF
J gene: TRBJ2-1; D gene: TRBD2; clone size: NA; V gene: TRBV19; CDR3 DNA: TGTGCCAGTAGTTTGACCGGGACTACCTACAATGAGCAGTTCTTC; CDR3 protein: CASSLTGTTYNEQFF
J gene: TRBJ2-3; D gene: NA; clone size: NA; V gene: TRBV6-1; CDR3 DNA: TGTGCCAGCACGCGACTGTTCACAGATACGCAGTATTTT; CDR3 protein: CASTRLFTDTQYF